This TCR beta chain was documented in a study of beta chain features in type 1 diabetes. CDR1 is SGHNT and CDR2 is YENEEA in the germline V gene. The CDR3 length is 13 residues. The germline V and J ends were trimmed by 0 bases and 5 bases, with 7 bases remaining between them. This clone was seen ten or more times. The entirety of the isolated RNA underwent reverse transcription, so expressed TCRB transcripts were sequenced. The table came from immunoSEQ multiplex PCR; TCRdb's copy has only in-frame clones and leaves some out. In the table there are about 150,000 clones, over 8.5% of which are singletons.

This receptor was obtained from a man aged 18 to 29 in good health. Sequenced: central memory CD4+ T cells from blood. The V call is TRBV11-3, the J call TRBJ1-1; D is uncertain. The CDR3 region is CASSLDHTTEAFF. CDR3 coding DNA: TGTGCCAGCAGCTTAGACCACACTACTGAAGCTTTCTTT.